This is a list of T cell receptor beta chains from one sample in a study of cytomegalovirus exposure and HLA in healthy donors. Sequencing used immunoSEQ multiplex PCR; TCRdb keeps in-frame clones, though not all of them. The top ten clones hold about 1.7% of a sample with more than 140,000 clones, 77% of them seen once. The specimen sequenced was PBMCs. These TCRs come from a female donor in good health and CMV-seronegative. The CDR3 runs from the conserved cysteine through the conserved F or W. The D gene is left open where the match is weak. Clone size, where shown, is once, few, many, or a class for clones that have expanded.

j_gene,d_gene,abundance,v_gene,CDR3nt,CDR3aa
TRBJ2-2,.,.,TRBV9,TGTGCCAGCAGCCCCCACCATGAGTTCGGGGAGCTGTTTTTT,CASSPHHEFGELFF
TRBJ1-4,.,.,TRBV5-1,TGCGCCAGCAGCTTACGGATTGGGACTAACGAAAAACTGCTTTTT,CASSLRIGTNEKLLF
TRBJ1-2,.,once,TRBV6-1,TGTGCCAGCAGTTCCCCGACACAGGGTTGGGAAGGCTACACCTTC,CASSSPTQGWEGYTF
TRBJ2-3,TRBD2,.,TRBV29-1,TGCAGCGTTGAAGGGGGGACTACCCCTAGCACAGATACGCAGTATTTT,CSVEGGTTPSTDTQYF
TRBJ1-4,TRBD1,.,TRBV18,TGTGCCAGCTCACCGGGGACAGGTCGTGAAAAACTGTTTTTT,CASSPGTGREKLFF
TRBJ1-1,TRBD1,.,TRBV6-5,TGTGCCAGCAGTTACCACAGGGGGCGGGGGACTGAAGCTTTCTTT,CASSYHRGRGTEAFF
TRBJ1-5,TRBD1,few,TRBV7-9,TGTGCCAGCAGCGGGACAGGCAATCAGCCCCAGCATTTT,CASSGTGNQPQHF
TRBJ2-7,TRBD2,few,TRBV11-1,TGTGCCAGCAGCTTCGCAGGCGGGAGCTCCTACGAGCAGTACTTC,CASSFAGGSSYEQYF
TRBJ2-7,.,.,TRBV7-9,TGTGCCAGCAGCTTAGGAGGAGATCGAGGTAGTTACGAGCAGTACTTC,CASSLGGDRGSYEQYF
TRBJ1-2,.,.,TRBV7-2,TGTGCCAGCAGCGTAAACACAGGTTGGAGCTATGGCTACACCTTC,CASSVNTGWSYGYTF
TRBJ2-5,TRBD2,.,TRBV9,TGTGCCAGCAGTCGGACTAGCGGGGAAGGAGAGACCCAGTACTTC,CASSRTSGEGETQYF
TRBJ1-5,TRBD1,.,TRBV6-5,TGTGCCAGCAGTTCCGGACAGGGGTTGGATCAGCCCCAGCATTTT,CASSSGQGLDQPQHF
TRBJ2-7,.,.,TRBV5-6,TGTGCCAGCGCGCGGGGCGATAACGAGCAGTACTTC,CASARGDNEQYF
TRBJ2-1,TRBD2,.,TRBV5-1,TGCGCCAGCAGCCCCCAGGCTAGCGGGTACTCCTACAATGAGCAGTTCTTC,CASSPQASGYSYNEQFF
TRBJ1-2,TRBD1,.,TRBV27,TGTGCCAGCAGTCTAAGACAGGGTCAAGGCTACACCTTC,CASSLRQGQGYTF
TRBJ2-5,TRBD2,.,TRBV4-1,TGCGCCAGCAGCCAAGATGAGGGACGCGGCGGGGGGACCCAGTACTTC,CASSQDEGRGGGTQYF
TRBJ1-5,.,.,TRBV11-3,TGTGCCAGCAGCTTTGGAGACCAGCCCCAGCATTTT,CASSFGDQPQHF
TRBJ1-5,.,.,TRBV19,TGTGCCAGTAGCATGGGAGGGTATAGCAATCAGCCCCAGCATTTT,CASSMGGYSNQPQHF
TRBJ1-2,TRBD1,.,TRBV11-3,TGTGCCAGCAGCGAGGGGACAGGCGGTTTAGTGGGCTACACCTTC,CASSEGTGGLVGYTF
TRBJ1-5,.,.,TRBV21-1,TGTGCCAGCAGCCCCCGGGACAGGGCTCTTCCGAAGCATTTT,CASSPRDRALPKHF